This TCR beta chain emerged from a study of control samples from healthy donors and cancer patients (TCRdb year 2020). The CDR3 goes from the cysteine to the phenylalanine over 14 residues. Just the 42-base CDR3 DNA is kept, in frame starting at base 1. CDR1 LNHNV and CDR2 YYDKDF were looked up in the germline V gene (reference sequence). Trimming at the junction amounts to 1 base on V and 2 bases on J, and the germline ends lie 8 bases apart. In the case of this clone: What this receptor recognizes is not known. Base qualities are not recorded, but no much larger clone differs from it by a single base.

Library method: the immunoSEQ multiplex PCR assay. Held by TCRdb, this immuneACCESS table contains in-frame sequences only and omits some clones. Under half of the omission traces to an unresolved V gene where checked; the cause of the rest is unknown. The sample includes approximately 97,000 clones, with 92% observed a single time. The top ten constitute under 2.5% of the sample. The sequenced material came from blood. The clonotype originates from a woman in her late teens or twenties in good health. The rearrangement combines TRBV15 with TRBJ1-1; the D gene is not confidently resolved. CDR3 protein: CATSRGTLNTEAFF. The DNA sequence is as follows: TGTGCCACCAGCAGAGGAACCCTAAACACTGAAGCTTTCTTT.